The clone carrying this TCR beta chain was picked up many times. Between the trimmed V and J ends, which lost 1 base and 6 bases, there was a span of 12 bases. The CDR3 extends over 14 amino acids. The germline V gene has CDR1 SGDLS and CDR2 YYNGEE. This entry comes from a study of T-cell reconstitution after alpha-beta-depleted transplantation in children. Researchers prepared the TCRbeta library using unique molecular identifiers, the study reports. TCRdb re-called the PCR reads through MiXCR, storing one row per CDR3 protein. The profile shows approximately 350,000 distinct CDR3 sequences, about an eighth of them singletons.

Material: PBMCs, obtained from the stem cell graft. This chain uses TRBV9 with TRBJ2-3; D may match TRBD1 or TRBD2 (6 bases each). The source is a human donor who donated a stem cell graft to a child with Fanconi anemia. The CDR3 spells CASSVLGGGDTQYF. CDR3 DNA: TGTGCCAGCAGCGTATTAGGGGGAGGTGATACGCAGTATTTT. Full variable domain (missing parts from reference TRBV9 and TRBJ2-3): DSGVTQTPKHLITATGQRVTLRCSPRSGDLSVYWYQQSLDQGLQFLIQYYNGEERAKGNILERFSAQQFPDLHSELNLSSLELGDSALYFCASSVLGGGDTQYFGPGTRLTVL.